This TCR beta chain derives from a study of graft-versus-host responses after intestinal transplantation (dated by TCRdb to the early 2020s). Looking at the study overall: The transplants that recipients got were multivisceral, liver-intestinal, or isolated intestinal. Every recipient was given anti-thymocyte globulin induction, followed by around three years of maintenance tacrolimus and steroids. Graft-versus-host and host-versus-graft alloreactive T cell clones were tracked in the graft, circulation and bone marrow after intestinal transplantation using bulk TCR-beta CDR3 sequencing. Alloreactive clones were identified by sequencing pre-transplant mixed lymphocyte reaction products and comparing them with unstimulated pre-transplant donor and recipient T cells. The cohort enrolled some 23 intestinal transplant recipients, one of whom was a retransplant, and 3 patients without pretransplant specimens were excluded. Donor T cell macrochimerism was defined as a peak of at least 4% donor T cells among recipient peripheral blood mononuclear cells. Samples from three later patients were sequenced in-house on an Illumina MiSeq with MiXCR processing rather than by the commercial service.

The CDR3 has 15 amino acids, counting the end cysteine and phenylalanine. CDR3 DNA is the only sequence kept; it has 45 bases, read in frame from the first base. The germline V gene yields SNHLY for CDR1 and FYNNEI for CDR2. V lost 2 bases and J lost 7 bases, and the count of bases not matched to a germline gene is 8. Findings and caveats that apply to the study as a whole: GvH clones were detected in recipient bone marrow, and some appeared earlier in ileal mucosa or blood, consistent with an intestinal mucosal origin. In patients with donor T cell macrochimerism, the allografts had high GvH to HvG T cell clonal ratios. Conclusions were limited by the relatively low number and heterogeneity of intestinal transplant patients. Early after transplant, peak levels of circulating GvH clones were found to be associated with declines in HvG clones.

Library method: the immunoSEQ multiplex PCR assay. High-throughput TCR-beta CDR3 sequencing of genomic DNA from most patients was performed by Adaptive Biotechnologies. Per the original workflow: Adaptive's ImmunoSEQ software was the source of the TCR sequencing data for about 17 patients, while a few other patients were processed with MiXCR and VDJtools. CDR3 nucleotide sequences shared between donor and recipient were removed because their origin could not be assigned. To count as alloreactive, a clone needed at least 2-fold expansion over unstimulated cells and a minimum CFSE-low frequency of 0.002% (template counts) or 0.001% (read counts). Clones were considered mappable if detected in sequenced pre-transplant spleen, lymph node, or MLR CFSE-low populations of the donor or recipient. Cumulative frequency of alloreactive clones was calculated as a percentage of all sequences weighted by copy number. What TCRdb holds here is the immuneACCESS table cut down to in-frame rearrangements. Part of the clones is not present; checked against another copy, under half of the missing clones reflect an unresolved V gene, and the others are unexplained. V and J calls and clone size follow that table, whereas D and trimming were derived from the DNA. This sample has 37,000 or so clones in its table, and more than 80% of those were observed once. Together, the top ten hold 2% to 2.5% of the sample.

A note on this clone: It has no known antigen specificity. No much larger clone is present one base from it, and per-base qualities are unavailable.

In the first month after transplant, blood samples were collected up to 4 times, and after that at least monthly when available. This material consisted of PBMCs, taken around 320 days after intestinal transplant. The sequence derives from a human patient who received an intestinal transplant, so some T cells may come from the graft donor. The chain uses TRBV2 and TRBJ2-7; 10 junctional bases match TRBD2. The DNA sequence is as follows: TGTGCCAGCAGTGAAACAACTAGCGGGGCTGGAGAGCAGTACTTC. Its coded protein is CASSETTSGAGEQYF.